Listed here are 20 T cell receptor beta chains from one sample, sequenced in a study of T cell responses to AZD1222 COVID-19 vaccine. Repertoires were generated with immunoSEQ multiplex PCR, while TCRdb's copy carries only in-frame clones and drops some. The sample has tens of thousands of clones, around 81% seen once. Sequences were derived from peripheral blood, sampled on day 0 of AZD1222 vaccination. These receptors were obtained from an adult in good health.

Written as DNA, the CDR3 is TGTGCCAGCAGTGAAGAGGGGGCAACTAATGAAAAACTGTTTTTT. As protein: CASSEEGATNEKLFF. The chain links TRBV2 to TRBJ1-4; TRBD1 is a possible D gene (6 bases). V lost 1 base and J lost 0, with 6 bases in between. The germline V gene has CDR1 SNHLY and CDR2 FYNNEI. The CDR3 length is 15 residues.

This clone was observed a handful of times. The genes are TRBV7-9 and TRBJ1-2; a weak D match, TRBD1 (5 bases). Germline assignment: CDR1 SEHNR and CDR2 FQNEAQ (reference sequence). Trimming stripped 5 bases from V and 2 bases from J, with 12 bases between. The CDR3 is 14 amino acids. CDR3 DNA: TGTGCCAGCAGCCCAGAGGGGTCGAACTATGGCTACACCTTC. It is translated as CASSPEGSNYGYTF.

This clone is classed as medium-sized. The J gene is TRBJ1-6, the V gene TRBV5-6, with D tentatively TRBD1 (5 bases). CDR1 is SGHDT and CDR2 is YYEEEE in the germline V gene. The CDR3 covers 15 residues. The germline V and J ends were trimmed by 1 base and 7 bases, with 12 bases remaining between them. The CDR3 DNA reads as TGTGCCAGCAGCTTGCAGGGCCGAGGGAATTCACCCCTCCACTTT. Translation gives CASSLQGRGNSPLHF.

This sequence joins TRBV11-2 and TRBJ1-6; D remains ambiguous. The CDR3 is 14 residues long. V lost 0 bases to trimming and J lost 10 bases, with 10 bases between them. From germline, CDR1 is SGHAT and CDR2 FQNNGV. CDR3 sequence (DNA): TGTGCCAGCAGCTTAGAAAACATGGGATCACCCCTCCACTTT. Translating gives CASSLENMGSPLHF. The entire variable domain, with the rest obtained from reference TRBV11-2 and TRBJ1-6, is as follows: EAGVAQSPRYKIIEKRQSVAFWCNPISGHATLYWYQQILGQGPKLLIQFQNNGVVDDSQLPKDRFSAERLKGVDSTLKIQPAKLEDSAVYLCASSLENMGSPLHFGNGTRLTVT.

The gene calls are TRBV6-6 and TRBJ1-5; TRBD1 matches 8 bases. Trimming at V came to 6 bases and at J to 2 bases, leaving 6 bases not matched to a gene. This CDR3 region has 15 residues. Germline assignment: CDR1 MNHNY and CDR2 SVGAGI (reference sequence). CDR3 region: CASRDQGAGNQPQHF. As DNA, the CDR3 is TGTGCCAGCAGAGATCAGGGGGCAGGCAATCAGCCCCAGCATTTT.

This clone was recorded once. The CDR3 loop reads CASSSGLGTSREQYF. The CDR3 DNA sequence: TGTGCCAGCAGCTCAGGGCTCGGGACCAGCAGGGAGCAGTACTTC. The rearrangement joins TRBV13 to TRBJ2-7, with D perhaps given as TRBD1 or TRBD2 (5 bases each). This CDR3 is built from 15 residues. The germline gives CDR1 PRHDT, CDR2 FYEKMQ (reference sequence). Trimming took off 4 bases at V and 7 bases at J, with 20 bases between the two ends.

The chain joins TRBV7-8 to TRBJ2-7; D gene ambiguous. V lost 3 bases and J lost 2, with 5 bases in between. CDR3 length: 12 residues. CDR1 and CDR2 (germline): SGHVS, FQNEAQ. The CDR3 region is CASSLNPYEQYF. The CDR3, as DNA: TGTGCCAGCAGCTTGAACCCCTACGAGCAGTACTTC. The full variable domain, in which reference TRBV7-8 and TRBJ2-7 provide the parts outside the CDR3, is GAGVSQSPRYKVAKRGQDVALRCDPISGHVSLFWYQQALGQGPEFLTYFQNEAQLDKSGLPSDRFFAERPEGSVSTLKIQRTQQEDSAVYLCASSLNPYEQYFGPGTRLTVT.

The J gene is TRBJ1-1, the V gene TRBV27, with D possibly TRBD1 on 6 matching bases. The germline gives CDR1 MNHEY, CDR2 SMNVEV (reference sequence). This CDR3 contains 15 residues. V was trimmed by 6 bases and J by 1 base, leaving 15 bases between them. The CDR3: CASREQGRGNTEAFF. CDR3 sequence (DNA): TGTGCCAGCAGGGAACAGGGACGGGGGAACACTGAAGCTTTCTTT.

The gene calls are TRBV10-1 and TRBJ1-5; no reliable D call. V was cut by 0 bases and J by 7 bases, with 7 bases left in between. CDR3 length equals 13 residues. From germline, CDR1 is WNHNN and CDR2 SYGVQD (reference sequence). CDR3 sequence: CASSESRSQPQHF. The CDR3, as DNA: TGCGCCAGCAGTGAGTCGAGGAGCCAGCCCCAGCATTTT.

The genes are TRBV15 and TRBJ1-5, with D possibly being TRBD1 (6 bases). CDR1 and CDR2 (germline): LNHNV, YYDKDF (reference sequence). V lost 2 bases, J lost 1 base, and 15 bases lay in between. The CDR3 extends over 17 amino acids. Here the CDR3 DNA reads TGTGCCACCAGCAGAATGGGGGCGGGCGGGAGCAATCAGCCCCAGCATTTT. Residues: CATSRMGAGGSNQPQHF.

The V and J genes are TRBV4-2 and TRBJ2-1; 10 nucleotides match TRBD2. The trim removed 3 bases at V and 5 bases at J, leaving 7 bases unmatched. CDR3 length: 16 residues. Germline V gene lookup returns CDR1 LGHNA and CDR2 YNFKEQ. The CDR3 nucleotides read TGTGCCAGCAGCCACCCACTAGCGGGAAACAACAATGAGCAGTTCTTC. It codes for CASSHPLAGNNNEQFF.

This chain joins TRBV3-1 (or the pseudogene TRBV3-2) and TRBJ2-7, with TRBD2 matching over 14 bases. The J segment lost 4 bases and the V segment lost 4 bases, leaving 3 bases of the junction unmatched. The CDR3 runs to 15 residues. Germline assignment: CDR1 LGHDT and CDR2 YNNKEL (reference sequence). CDR3 in DNA: TGTGCCAGCAGCCTCGGGACTAGCGGGAGTTACGAGCAGTACTTC. Its protein product is CASSLGTSGSYEQYF.

This rearrangement joins TRBV28 to TRBJ1-6; no definite D call. The germline V gene encodes CDR1 MDHEN and CDR2 SYDVKM. The CDR3 extends over 12 amino acids. With 7 bases removed from V and 7 bases from J, the gap between germline ends came to 8 bases. The DNA of the CDR3 is TGTGCCAGCACTACGGCGAATTCACCCCTCCACTTT. It codes for CASTTANSPLHF.

This chain joins TRBV15 and TRBJ2-5; maybe TRBD2 (6 bases). Germline V CDR1 and CDR2: LNHNV, YYDKDF (reference sequence). V lost 8 bases to trimming and J lost 5 bases, with 15 bases between them. CDR3 size: 13 residues. The CDR3 region has the DNA TGTGCCACCGCCCTGGAGGGGAGGGAGACCCAGTACTTC. It yields the protein CATALEGRETQYF.

This chain connects TRBV11-2 to TRBJ2-7; TRBD2 matches 8 bases. The CDR3 runs 15 residues. The V gene's germline CDR1 is SGHAT and CDR2 FQNNGV. V dropped 0 bases and J dropped 6; count of bases not matched to a gene: 7. CDR3 sequence reads: CASSLEAGGVAEQYF. The CDR3 region has the DNA TGTGCCAGCAGCTTAGAGGCGGGAGGCGTGGCCGAGCAGTACTTC.

This chain links TRBV29-1 with TRBJ2-5; possibly TRBD2 for D (6 bases). V lost 6 bases and J lost 0, with 14 bases in between. This CDR3 comprises 14 residues. Germline V gene lookup returns CDR1 SQVTM and CDR2 ANQGSEA. CDR3 in DNA: TGCAGCGTCGGAGGAAGCGGGCACCAAGAGACCCAGTACTTC. Translation: CSVGGSGHQETQYF.

This clone has just one count. The chain uses TRBV11-2 and TRBJ2-1; TRBD1 matches 7 bases. With 1 base clipped from V and 5 bases from J, the junction kept 5 bases outside the gene matches. The V gene's germline CDR1 is SGHAT and CDR2 FQNNGV. The CDR3 is made up of 15 amino acids. The CDR3 region has the DNA TGTGCCAGCAGCTTAGTGAGGGGGCAGAACAATGAGCAGTTCTTC. Its protein product is CASSLVRGQNNEQFF.

This CDR3 reads CASSPGAVSSYEQYF. CDR3 coding DNA: TGCGCCAGCAGCCCGGGGGCAGTTAGCTCCTACGAGCAGTACTTC. The gene calls are TRBV5-1 and TRBJ2-7; D assignment may be TRBD1 or TRBD2 (6 bases each). The germline V and J ends were trimmed by 4 bases and 0 bases, with 14 bases remaining between them. Germline V gene data show CDR1 as SGHRS and CDR2 as YFSETQ. The CDR3 totals 15 residues.

The V and J genes are TRBV19 and TRBJ1-5, with 7 bases lining up with TRBD1. V lost 5 bases to trimming and J lost 1 base; unmatched junction nucleotides: 8. Germline lookup yields CDR1 LNHDA and CDR2 SQIVND (reference sequence). CDR3 length equals 16 residues. The CDR3 DNA is TGTGCCAGTAGTTCCACAGGGGCCACCAGCAATCAGCCCCAGCATTTT. This sequence encodes CASSSTGATSNQPQHF.

This chain uses TRBV3-1 (or the pseudogene TRBV3-2) with TRBJ1-2; D is perhaps TRBD1 (5 bases). Per the germline V gene, CDR1 is LGHDT and CDR2 is YNNKEL (reference sequence). Trimming took off 2 bases at V and 3 bases at J, with 16 bases between the two ends. CDR3 length equals 16 residues. The CDR3 DNA sequence: TGTGCCAGCAGCCAAAAACGGGACGCACAATACTATGGCTACACCTTC. It is translated as CASSQKRDAQYYGYTF.